The 14 T cell receptor beta chains presented below share a single source sample, sequenced in a study of shared clonotypes between healthy human individuals. The table came from immunoSEQ multiplex PCR; TCRdb's copy has only in-frame clones and leaves some out. The sample yields over a million clones, about 74% seen once. Sequenced: memory CD4+ T cells sorted from blood. The subset: CD45RA-negative fraction. The receptor source for this set is a man younger than 30 in good health.

This chain joins TRBV19 and TRBJ2-6, with 10 nucleotides matching TRBD1. After removal of 8 bases from V and 4 bases from J, the junction contained 2 bases not matched to a gene. Looked up from germline, CDR1 is LNHDA and CDR2 is SQIVND (reference sequence). This CDR3 is 14 amino acids long. The CDR3 spells CASGTGVGANVLTF. The DNA for the CDR3 is TGTGCCAGTGGGACAGGGGTAGGGGCCAACGTCCTGACTTTC.

This chain links TRBV28 with TRBJ1-4, with D possibly matching TRBD1 (6 bases). This CDR3 has 14 residues. Trimming removed 3 bases at V and 8 bases at J, with 13 bases between. Germline loops: CDR1 MDHEN, CDR2 SYDVKM. This CDR3 is CASSFGGRSEKLFF. The CDR3 nucleotides are TGTGCCAGCAGTTTCGGGGGCAGAAGCGAAAAACTGTTTTTT.

The chain links TRBV6-4 to TRBJ2-1; the D gene could be TRBD1 or TRBD2 (5 bases each). From germline, CDR1 is MRHNA and CDR2 SNTAGT. Between the trimmed V and J ends, which lost 4 bases and 5 bases, there was a span of 9 bases. The CDR3 spans 13 residues. CDR3 sequence: CASSAGPNNEQFF. The CDR3, as DNA: TGTGCCAGCAGTGCGGGGCCCAACAATGAGCAGTTCTTC.

This clone has a single count. The chain has TRBV2 and TRBJ1-5, with D perhaps TRBD1 (6 bases). CDR3 length: 15 residues. Trimming removed 5 bases from V and 6 bases from J, with 17 bases in between. From germline, CDR1 is SNHLY and CDR2 FYNNEI. This chain's CDR3 is CASSPSGGGSQPQHF. DNA for the CDR3: TGTGCCAGCAGTCCCTCGGGGGGCGGAAGTCAGCCCCAGCATTTT.

The genes are TRBV15 and TRBJ2-3; TRBD1 aligns across 8 bases. Losses at the gene ends were 8 bases for V and 4 bases for J; bases not matched to a gene: 11. This CDR3 spans 15 amino acids. Germline lookup yields CDR1 LNHNV and CDR2 YYDKDF (reference sequence). In DNA, the CDR3 is TGTGCCACCGCCGGGGGACAGGTAGTGTCAGATACGCAGTATTTT. Amino acid sequence: CATAGGQVVSDTQYF. Combining the CDR3 with reference TRBV15 and TRBJ2-3 gives the whole variable domain DAMVIQNPRYQVTQFGKPVTLSCSQTLNHNVMYWYQQKSSQAPKLLFHYYDKDFNNEADTPDNFQSRRPNTSFCFLDIRSPGLGDTAMYLCATAGGQVVSDTQYFGPGTRLTVL.

The V call is TRBV7-9, the J call TRBJ1-1; the D is unclear. The CDR3 covers 14 residues. Looked up from germline, CDR1 is SEHNR and CDR2 is FQNEAQ (reference sequence). Trimming cost V 7 bases and J 0 bases, with 12 bases left between them. This CDR3 is CASIPTVMNTEAFF. In DNA form, the CDR3 reads TGTGCCAGCATCCCGACGGTGATGAACACTGAAGCTTTCTTT.

This chain uses TRBV19 with TRBJ1-4, with D uncertain. Germline CDR1 LNHDA, CDR2 SQIVND (reference sequence). V was clipped by 10 bases and J by 0 bases, with 15 bases between them. CDR3 size: 15 residues. The CDR3 nucleotides read TGTGCCACCGCTGTGGGCGGGGCAACTAATGAAAAACTGTTTTTT. It yields the protein CATAVGGATNEKLFF.

The chain combines TRBV7-2 with TRBJ2-1, with D tentatively TRBD1 or TRBD2 (5 bases each). This CDR3 has 14 residues. V lost 5 bases and J 7 bases, leaving 15 bases between the germline ends. In germline, CDR1 is SGHTA, CDR2 FQGNSA. CDR3 sequence: CASSPSGTRNEQFF. In nucleotides, the CDR3 is TGTGCCAGCAGCCCCTCCGGGACCCGAAATGAGCAGTTCTTC.

About this clone: One junction end disagrees with the germline gene, perhaps due to a read error. V is TRBV7-7 and J is TRBJ2-7; the match to TRBD1 covers 10 bases. The CDR3 is 15 amino acids. Germline V gives CDR1 SSHAT, CDR2 FNYEAQ (reference sequence). CDR3 loop: CASSAGTGVTYEQYF. For the CDR3, the DNA is TGTGCTAGCAGCGCCGGGACAGGGGTGACGTACGAGCAGTACTTC. The full variable domain, completed using reference TRBV7-7 and TRBJ2-7, is GAGVSQSPRYKVTKRGQDVTLRCDPISSHATLYWYQQALGQGPEFLTYFNYEAQPDKSGLPSDRFSAERPEGSISTLTIQRTEQRDSAMYRCASSAGTGVTYEQYFGPGTRLTVT.

The CDR3: CASSLVSETQYF. CDR3 nucleotide sequence: TGTGCCAGCAGCTTAGTTTCAGAGACCCAGTACTTC. The chain joins TRBV5-6 to TRBJ2-5; D uncertain. V lost 2 bases and J 4 bases, leaving 6 bases between the germline ends. Germline values: CDR1 SGHDT, CDR2 YYEEEE. The CDR3 extends over 12 amino acids.

This clone has ten or more counts. Other DNA sequences in the same sample also yield this CDR3. This chain joins TRBV28 and TRBJ2-7, with no clear D. This CDR3 is 11 amino acids long. CDR1 MDHEN and CDR2 SYDVKM come from the germline V gene. Trimming cost V 2 bases and J 2 bases, with 1 base left between them. CDR3 coding DNA: TGTGCCAGCAGTTTAACCTACGAGCAGTACTTC. Its translation: CASSLTYEQYF.

As concerns this clone: Other DNA sequences from this sample encode an identical CDR3 as well. The V and J genes are TRBV25-1 and TRBJ2-7; 8 nucleotides match TRBD1. Germline values: CDR1 MGHDK, CDR2 SYGVNS. This CDR3 is built from 15 residues. Losses at the gene ends were 2 bases for V and 0 bases for J; bases not matched to a gene: 3. As DNA, the CDR3 is TGTGCCAGCAGTGAACCCGGGACAGGCTCCTACGAGCAGTACTTC. This encodes CASSEPGTGSYEQYF.

DNA for the CDR3: TGTGCCAGTAGCCCCATCAGGTCGACAGGGGACACCGGGGAGCTGTTTTTT. Its translation: CASSPIRSTGDTGELFF. This sequence joins TRBV19 and TRBJ2-2; the match to TRBD1 covers 8 bases. V was pared by 6 bases and J by 3 bases, with 12 bases of the junction left unmatched. This CDR3 spans 17 amino acids. In germline, CDR1 is LNHDA, CDR2 SQIVND (reference sequence).

The chain uses TRBV2 and TRBJ2-7; 10 nucleotides match TRBD1. The CDR3 runs 13 residues. Germline V gives CDR1 SNHLY, CDR2 FYNNEI. Unmatched junction bases numbered 5, after V lost 7 bases and J lost 5 bases. In DNA, the CDR3 is TGTGCCAGCAAGACAGGGGGCTGGGACGAGCAGTACTTC. Translation: CASKTGGWDEQYF.